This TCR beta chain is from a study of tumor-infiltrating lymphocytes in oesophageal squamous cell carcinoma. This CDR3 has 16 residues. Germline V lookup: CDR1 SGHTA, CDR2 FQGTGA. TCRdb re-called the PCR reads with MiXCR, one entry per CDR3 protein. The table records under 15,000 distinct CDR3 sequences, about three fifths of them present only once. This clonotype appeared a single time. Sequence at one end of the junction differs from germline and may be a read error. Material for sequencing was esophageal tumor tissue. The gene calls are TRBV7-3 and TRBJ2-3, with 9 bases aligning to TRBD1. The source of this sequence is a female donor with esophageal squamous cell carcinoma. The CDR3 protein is CASSPTGTGRTYTQYF. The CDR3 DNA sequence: TGTGCCAGCAGCCCAACCGGGACAGGGCGCACATATACGCAGTATTTT.